A selection of T cell receptor beta chains follows, all from one sample in a study of molecular identifiers for immune sequencing clone quantification. TCRdb itself ran the PCR reads through MiXCR, one entry per CDR3 protein. The sample records about half a million distinct CDR3 sequences, about 25% being singletons. The sequencing input was naive CD8+ T cells from blood, with Jurkat cell RNA spiked in. The receptors shown here come from a human donor in good health. Some libraries in this study had Jurkat cell RNA spiked in. Both conserved end residues are part of each CDR3. The D gene is left open where the match is weak. Some rows have no size entry. The others give once, few or many, or a class for an expanded clone.

d_gene: NA; v_gene: TRBV27; abundance: few; j_gene: TRBJ2-5; CDR3aa: CASSPLGVTYQETQYF; CDR3nt: TGTGCCAGCTCCCCGCTCGGCGTAACGTACCAAGAGACCCAGTACTTC
d_gene: TRBD1; v_gene: TRBV18; abundance: NA; j_gene: TRBJ1-4; CDR3aa: CASSSSRDRGNNEKLFF; CDR3nt: TGTGCCAGCTCATCGTCCCGGGACAGGGGGAATAATGAAAAACTGTTTTTT
d_gene: TRBD1; v_gene: TRBV6-1; abundance: few; j_gene: TRBJ2-5; CDR3aa: CASSEALLRDSEETQYF; CDR3nt: TGTGCCAGCAGTGAAGCGCTTCTACGGGACAGTGAAGAGACCCAGTACTTC
d_gene: NA; v_gene: TRBV29-1; abundance: many; j_gene: TRBJ2-1; CDR3aa: CSVELSGDEQFF; CDR3nt: TGCAGCGTTGAGTTGTCCGGGGATGAGCAGTTCTTC
d_gene: NA; v_gene: TRBV5-4; abundance: NA; j_gene: TRBJ1-4; CDR3aa: CASSLDAGEGGEKLFF; CDR3nt: TGTGCCAGCAGCTTGGACGCGGGGGAGGGTGGTGAAAAACTGTTTTTT
d_gene: TRBD2; v_gene: TRBV9; abundance: NA; j_gene: TRBJ2-5; CDR3aa: CASSVELAGFQETQYF; CDR3nt: TGTGCCAGCAGCGTAGAACTAGCGGGGTTCCAAGAGACCCAGTACTTC
d_gene: TRBD2; v_gene: TRBV6-6; abundance: NA; j_gene: TRBJ2-2; CDR3aa: CASSPVGRGLAGGPPGELFF; CDR3nt: TGTGCCAGCAGTCCCGTCGGGAGGGGACTAGCGGGAGGGCCGCCTGGGGAGCTGTTTTTT
d_gene: NA; v_gene: TRBV19; abundance: few; j_gene: TRBJ1-1; CDR3aa: CASSMPGITEAFF; CDR3nt: TGTGCCAGTAGTATGCCAGGGATCACTGAAGCTTTCTTT
d_gene: NA; v_gene: TRBV24-1; abundance: many; j_gene: TRBJ2-3; CDR3aa: CATSSTADTQYF; CDR3nt: TGTGCCACCAGTTCGACGGCCGATACGCAGTATTTT
d_gene: NA; v_gene: TRBV2; abundance: NA; j_gene: TRBJ2-7; CDR3aa: CASSPIEQCF; CDR3nt: TGTGCCAGCAGCCCTATCGAGCAGTGCTTC
d_gene: NA; v_gene: TRBV19; abundance: many; j_gene: TRBJ2-7; CDR3aa: CASSFHYEQYF; CDR3nt: TGTGCCAGTAGTTTTCACTACGAGCAGTACTTC
d_gene: TRBD1; v_gene: TRBV20-1; abundance: NA; j_gene: TRBJ1-5; CDR3aa: CSARDETGDQPQHF; CDR3nt: TGCAGTGCTAGAGATGAGACAGGGGATCAGCCCCAGCATTTT
d_gene: NA; v_gene: TRBV4-1; abundance: many; j_gene: TRBJ1-5; CDR3aa: CASSQGVNQPQHF; CDR3nt: TGCGCCAGCAGCCAAGGGGTGAATCAGCCCCAGCATTTT
d_gene: NA; v_gene: TRBV5-4; abundance: NA; j_gene: TRBJ2-7; CDR3aa: CASRGGTEYEQYF; CDR3nt: TGTGCCAGCCGGGGAGGGACAGAGTACGAGCAGTACTTC
d_gene: NA; v_gene: TRBV3-2; abundance: few; j_gene: TRBJ1-4; CDR3aa: CASSQGRGGEKLFF; CDR3nt: TGTGCCAGCAGCCAAGGCAGGGGGGGTGAAAAACTGTTTTTT
d_gene: TRBD2; v_gene: TRBV20-1; abundance: few; j_gene: TRBJ2-3; CDR3aa: CSALPRASGADTQYF; CDR3nt: TGCAGTGCACTACCCAGGGCTAGCGGGGCAGATACGCAGTATTTT
d_gene: NA; v_gene: TRBV6-5; abundance: few; j_gene: TRBJ2-5; CDR3aa: CASQLGGPGETQYF; CDR3nt: TGTGCCAGCCAACTTGGGGGGCCGGGGGAGACCCAGTACTTC
d_gene: NA; v_gene: TRBV11-2; abundance: few; j_gene: TRBJ2-3; CDR3aa: CASSLYVSGTDTQYF; CDR3nt: TGTGCCAGCAGCCTTTATGTTAGTGGCACAGATACGCAGTATTTT
d_gene: NA; v_gene: TRBV7-6; abundance: NA; j_gene: TRBJ2-7; CDR3aa: CASSPSGVWEYERYF; CDR3nt: TGTGCCAGCAGCCCCTCCGGGGTCTGGGAGTACGAGCGGTACTTC
d_gene: TRBD1; v_gene: TRBV19; abundance: NA; j_gene: TRBJ2-2; CDR3aa: CASGTGGGYTGELFF; CDR3nt: TGTGCCAGTGGGACAGGGGGGGGATACACCGGGGAGCTGTTTTTT
d_gene: NA; v_gene: TRBV5-1; abundance: few; j_gene: TRBJ2-5; CDR3aa: CASSSSSIETQYF; CDR3nt: TGCGCCAGCAGCTCGAGTAGTATAGAGACCCAGTACTTC
d_gene: NA; v_gene: TRBV7-9; abundance: NA; j_gene: TRBJ2-2; CDR3aa: CASRDGGLGTGELFF; CDR3nt: TGTGCCAGCAGGGACGGAGGGCTTGGCACCGGGGAGCTGTTTTTT
d_gene: TRBD2; v_gene: TRBV9; abundance: NA; j_gene: TRBJ2-2; CDR3aa: CASSPEGLAGTGELFF; CDR3nt: TGTGCCAGCAGCCCGGAGGGACTAGCGGGGACCGGGGAGCTGTTTTTT
d_gene: NA; v_gene: TRBV20-1; abundance: few; j_gene: TRBJ2-7; CDR3aa: CSARDSSGYEQYF; CDR3nt: TGCAGTGCTAGAGATTCCAGCGGGTACGAGCAGTACTTC
d_gene: NA; v_gene: TRBV7-7; abundance: many; j_gene: TRBJ2-5; CDR3aa: CASSSISGAGETQYF; CDR3nt: TGTGCCAGCAGCTCGATCTCGGGGGCTGGAGAGACCCAGTACTTC
d_gene: TRBD2; v_gene: TRBV11-3; abundance: NA; j_gene: TRBJ2-1; CDR3aa: CASSLVGTINEQFF; CDR3nt: TGTGCCAGCAGCTTAGTCGGGACTATTAATGAGCAGTTCTTC
d_gene: NA; v_gene: TRBV28; abundance: few; j_gene: TRBJ1-1; CDR3aa: CASRDLNTEAFF; CDR3nt: TGTGCCAGCAGAGATTTGAACACTGAAGCTTTCTTT
d_gene: TRBD2; v_gene: TRBV20-1; abundance: few; j_gene: TRBJ2-1; CDR3aa: CSAPHVLRTSGRWQFF; CDR3nt: TGCAGTGCTCCCCATGTTTTGAGGACTAGCGGGAGGTGGCAGTTCTTC
d_gene: NA; v_gene: TRBV6-5; abundance: few; j_gene: TRBJ2-3; CDR3aa: CASSYFGISTDTQYF; CDR3nt: TGTGCCAGCAGTTATTTCGGCATTAGCACAGATACGCAGTATTTT
d_gene: NA; v_gene: TRBV27; abundance: NA; j_gene: TRBJ2-7; CDR3aa: CASSRGRDGEQYF; CDR3nt: TGTGCCAGCAGCCGAGGCCGAGACGGCGAGCAGTACTTC
d_gene: NA; v_gene: TRBV28; abundance: NA; j_gene: TRBJ2-7; CDR3aa: CASPRAHGYEQYF; CDR3nt: TGTGCCAGCCCCCGCGCCCACGGCTACGAGCAGTACTTC
d_gene: NA; v_gene: TRBV25-1; abundance: few; j_gene: TRBJ2-1; CDR3aa: CASSGGSEWYNEQFF; CDR3nt: TGTGCCAGCAGTGGGGGGTCGGAGTGGTACAATGAGCAGTTCTTC
d_gene: NA; v_gene: TRBV7-2; abundance: few; j_gene: TRBJ1-2; CDR3aa: CASSQKVGLAYGYTF; CDR3nt: TGTGCCAGCAGCCAAAAGGTCGGACTAGCCTATGGCTACACCTTC
d_gene: TRBD2; v_gene: TRBV28; abundance: NA; j_gene: TRBJ2-3; CDR3aa: CASSDRTSEVLTDTQYF; CDR3nt: TGTGCCAGCAGTGACCGGACTAGCGAGGTCCTCACAGATACGCAGTATTTT
d_gene: TRBD1; v_gene: TRBV6-2/TRBV6-3; abundance: many; j_gene: TRBJ1-5; CDR3aa: CASSRGQGINNQPQHF; CDR3nt: TGTGCCAGCAGTCGGGGACAGGGGATAAACAATCAGCCCCAGCATTTT
d_gene: NA; v_gene: TRBV24-1; abundance: many; j_gene: TRBJ1-5; CDR3aa: CATSEDTGIQPQHF; CDR3nt: TGTGCCACCAGTGAGGATACAGGGATTCAGCCCCAGCATTTT
d_gene: TRBD1; v_gene: TRBV27; abundance: few; j_gene: TRBJ1-1; CDR3aa: CASSSLTGTMNTEAFF; CDR3nt: TGTGCCAGCAGTTCCCTGACAGGGACCATGAACACTGAAGCTTTCTTT
d_gene: NA; v_gene: TRBV2; abundance: many; j_gene: TRBJ2-7; CDR3aa: CASSEGGRGSVYF; CDR3nt: TGTGCCAGCAGTGAAGGAGGGCGCGGGTCCGTCTACTTC
d_gene: NA; v_gene: TRBV7-2; abundance: NA; j_gene: TRBJ2-5; CDR3aa: CASSLEVRQETQYF; CDR3nt: TGTGCCAGCAGCTTAGAGGTACGGCAAGAGACCCAGTACTTC
d_gene: NA; v_gene: TRBV14; abundance: few; j_gene: TRBJ2-3; CDR3aa: CASSRKRGGFDTQYF; CDR3nt: TGTGCCAGCAGCCGTAAAAGGGGGGGCTTTGATACGCAGTATTTT
d_gene: NA; v_gene: TRBV7-3; abundance: few; j_gene: TRBJ2-7; CDR3aa: CASSPYHNSEQYF; CDR3nt: TGTGCCAGCAGCCCCTACCATAATTCCGAGCAGTACTTC
d_gene: TRBD2; v_gene: TRBV20-1; abundance: few; j_gene: TRBJ2-7; CDR3aa: CSAREGIRLAGAYEQYF; CDR3nt: TGCAGTGCTAGAGAGGGTATACGACTAGCGGGAGCCTACGAGCAGTACTTC
d_gene: TRBD1; v_gene: TRBV28; abundance: NA; j_gene: TRBJ2-7; CDR3aa: CASSVLRTGGTDEQYF; CDR3nt: TGTGCCAGCAGTGTACTCCGGACAGGGGGCACCGACGAGCAGTACTTC
d_gene: NA; v_gene: TRBV5-1; abundance: many; j_gene: TRBJ2-3; CDR3aa: CASSTPSGYTDTQYF; CDR3nt: TGCGCCAGCAGCACCCCATCGGGGTACACAGATACGCAGTATTTT
d_gene: NA; v_gene: TRBV4-1; abundance: NA; j_gene: TRBJ2-2; CDR3aa: CASSQRITGELFF; CDR3nt: TGCGCCAGCAGCCAAAGGATCACCGGGGAGCTGTTTTTT
d_gene: NA; v_gene: TRBV7-9; abundance: many; j_gene: TRBJ2-2; CDR3aa: CASSFSRGTGELFF; CDR3nt: TGTGCCAGCAGCTTTAGTCGTGGCACCGGGGAGCTGTTTTTT
d_gene: NA; v_gene: TRBV7-9; abundance: NA; j_gene: TRBJ2-7; CDR3aa: CASSPTDLESYEQYF; CDR3nt: TGTGCCAGCAGCCCTACCGACCTTGAGTCCTACGAGCAGTACTTC
d_gene: TRBD1; v_gene: TRBV27; abundance: NA; j_gene: TRBJ2-3; CDR3aa: CASSSQGVLAVDTRYF; CDR3nt: TGTGCCAGCAGTTCACAGGGGGTGCTAGCAGTAGATACGCGGTATTTT
d_gene: NA; v_gene: TRBV30; abundance: NA; j_gene: TRBJ2-7; CDR3aa: CAWSREIYEQYF; CDR3nt: TGTGCCTGGAGCCGGGAAATCTACGAGCAGTACTTC
d_gene: NA; v_gene: TRBV25-1; abundance: few; j_gene: TRBJ2-7; CDR3aa: CASSGVRAYYEQYF; CDR3nt: TGTGCCAGCAGTGGTGTTAGGGCTTACTACGAGCAGTACTTC
d_gene: NA; v_gene: TRBV29-1; abundance: few; j_gene: TRBJ2-7; CDR3aa: CSVEGINGSSYEQYF; CDR3nt: TGCAGCGTTGAAGGTATTAACGGCAGCTCCTACGAGCAGTACTTC
d_gene: TRBD2; v_gene: TRBV7-6; abundance: few; j_gene: TRBJ2-2; CDR3aa: CASSLPLAGGPTGELFF; CDR3nt: TGTGCCAGCAGCTTACCCCTAGCGGGAGGGCCCACCGGGGAGCTGTTTTTT
d_gene: NA; v_gene: TRBV5-1; abundance: few; j_gene: TRBJ1-4; CDR3aa: CASSRPPGEKLFF; CDR3nt: TGCGCCAGCAGCAGACCCCCCGGAGAAAAACTGTTTTTT
d_gene: TRBD1; v_gene: TRBV27; abundance: NA; j_gene: TRBJ2-7; CDR3aa: CASSFDRVNEQYF; CDR3nt: TGTGCCAGCAGTTTCGACAGGGTGAACGAGCAGTACTTC
d_gene: NA; v_gene: TRBV12-3/TRBV12-4; abundance: few; j_gene: TRBJ1-5; CDR3aa: CASSQQGSNQPRHF; CDR3nt: TGTGCCAGCAGCCAACAGGGAAGCAATCAGCCCCGGCATTTT
d_gene: NA; v_gene: TRBV7-9; abundance: few; j_gene: TRBJ1-6; CDR3aa: CASSLVDLSSPLHF; CDR3nt: TGTGCCAGCAGCTTAGTTGATCTAAGTTCACCCCTCCACTTT
d_gene: TRBD2; v_gene: TRBV28; abundance: few; j_gene: TRBJ2-7; CDR3aa: CASSWASGTFEQYF; CDR3nt: TGTGCCAGCAGCTGGGCTAGCGGGACGTTTGAGCAGTACTTC
d_gene: NA; v_gene: TRBV20-1; abundance: many; j_gene: TRBJ2-7; CDR3aa: CSARAEYEQYF; CDR3nt: TGCAGTGCGCGCGCGGAATACGAGCAGTACTTC
d_gene: NA; v_gene: TRBV12-3/TRBV12-4; abundance: many; j_gene: TRBJ2-3; CDR3aa: CASRPPWADTQYF; CDR3nt: TGTGCCAGCAGGCCCCCTTGGGCAGATACGCAGTATTTT
d_gene: TRBD1; v_gene: TRBV7-9; abundance: many; j_gene: TRBJ2-3; CDR3aa: CASSPRYRDRGLVTQYF; CDR3nt: TGTGCCAGCAGCCCCAGATACCGGGACAGGGGGCTCGTTACGCAGTATTTT